This passage covers 9 T cell receptor beta chains from one sample sequenced in a study of human T cells and chemical hapten exposure. MiXCR, applied by TCRdb to the RACE reads, yields one record per CDR3 protein. The profile shows some 330,000 distinct CDR3 sequences, over 5% of them singletons. Time point meaning: pre-sensitization, week 0. As for treatment: therapeutic diphenylcyclopropenone sensitization with weekly scalp DPC. The sample in question was whole blood, obtained in connection with sensitization to the hapten diphenylcyclopropenone (DPC). The receptors shown here come from a woman under 30 with alopecia areata. Some clones in this sample may be carry-over from other donors' samples.

Many counts were recorded for this clonotype. The rearrangement uses TRBV12-3 or TRBV12-4 and TRBJ1-3; D might be TRBD1 (6 bases). This CDR3 has 14 residues. Trimming took off 4 bases at V and 2 bases at J, with 9 bases between the two ends. The CDR3 reads CASSSSGAGNTIYF. In nucleotides, the CDR3 is TGTGCCAGCAGTTCCTCAGGGGCTGGAAACACCATATATTTT.

The chain uses TRBV24-1 and TRBJ2-3; 7 bases align to TRBD2. J lost 1 base, V lost 9 bases, and 6 bases had no gene match. Germline CDR1 KGHDR, CDR2 SFDVKD. The CDR3 consists of 14 residues. The CDR3 protein is CATGTSDGTDTQYF. The CDR3 coding sequence is TGTGCCACCGGAACTAGCGACGGCACAGATACGCAGTATTTT.

This clonotype was counted a few times. J is TRBJ1-5 and V is TRBV4-3; D unclear. Germline V gene sequence: CDR1 LGHNA, CDR2 YSLEER. Trimming took off 5 bases at V and 2 bases at J, with 7 bases between the two ends. This CDR3 comprises 13 residues. In nucleotides, the CDR3 is TGCGCCAGCAGCGAACAGCGCAATCAGCCCCAGCATTTT. Translation: CASSEQRNQPQHF.

This clonotype was seen repeatedly, ten times or more. The chain employs TRBV27 and TRBJ1-4, with D hard to call. V dropped 8 bases and J dropped 4 bases, with 8 bases sitting between them. Germline V gene lookup returns CDR1 MNHEY and CDR2 SMNVEV (reference sequence). CDR3 length: 12 amino acids. The CDR3 region has the DNA TGTGCCAGCCTCGTACGTAATGAAAAACTGTTTTTT. Its translation is CASLVRNEKLFF.

This clonotype occurred a few times. The chain links TRBV11-2 to TRBJ2-2, with 9 nucleotides matching TRBD1. CDR1 and CDR2 from the germline V gene are SGHAT and FQNNGV. The CDR3 covers 16 residues. The trim removed 3 bases at V and 4 bases at J, leaving 6 bases unmatched. For the CDR3, the DNA is TGTGCCAGCAGCTTTGAGACAGGGGGTTTCACCGGGGAGCTGTTTTTT. Protein: CASSFETGGFTGELFF. The full variable domain, completed using reference TRBV11-2 and TRBJ2-2, is EAGVAQSPRYKIIEKRQSVAFWCNPISGHATLYWYQQILGQGPKLLIQFQNNGVVDDSQLPKDRFSAERLKGVDSTLKIQPAKLEDSAVYLCASSFETGGFTGELFFGEGSRLTVL.

This clonotype was recorded many times. The CDR3: CATSDWTGGNYEQYF. In DNA form, the CDR3 reads TGTGCCACCAGCGATTGGACAGGGGGCAATTACGAGCAGTACTTC. The chain employs TRBV15 and TRBJ2-7; 11 nucleotides align to TRBD1. The CDR3 runs to 15 residues. V gave up 5 bases and J gave up 4 bases; unmatched junction bases: 7. From germline, CDR1 is LNHNV and CDR2 YYDKDF (reference sequence).

The chain joins TRBV4-1 to TRBJ1-1; D unresolved. Germline CDR1 MGHRA, CDR2 YSYEKL. This CDR3 is 15 amino acids long. Deletions cut 3 bases from V and 3 bases from J, with 14 bases between. CDR3 protein: CASSQTALRDTEAFF. DNA for the CDR3: TGCGCCAGCAGCCAGACGGCCCTTAGAGACACTGAAGCTTTCTTT.

This clonotype was picked up a small number of times. The chain couples TRBV6-2 or TRBV6-3 to TRBJ2-6; D gene ambiguous. V lost 9 bases to trimming and J lost 0 bases, with 9 bases between them. The V gene's germline CDR1 is MNHEY and CDR2 SVGEGT. The CDR3 contains 14 residues. The CDR3 here is CASLTDSGANVLTF. The CDR3 nucleotides are TGTGCCAGTCTCACAGACTCTGGGGCCAACGTCCTGACTTTC.

J is TRBJ2-3 and V is TRBV20-1, with 9 bases identical to TRBD2. Germline CDR1 DFQATT, CDR2 SNEGSKA (reference sequence). The CDR3 length is 14 residues. V was pared by 3 bases and J by 9 bases, with 10 bases of the junction left unmatched. The CDR3 loop reads CSASLAGRPDTQYF. The CDR3 coding sequence is TGCAGTGCTAGTCTAGCGGGGCGTCCTGACACGCAGTATTTT.